The rows below give T cell receptor beta chains drawn from one sample of a study of beta chain features in type 1 diabetes. The assay was immunoSEQ multiplex PCR, and TCRdb's table has in-frame clones only and misses some. The data contain about 340,000 clones, approximately 13% of them singletons. Sample: naive CD4+ T cells from blood. Source of these receptors: a woman younger than 30 with type 1 diabetes. Each CDR3 is given with its conserved first and last residue.

v_gene: TRBV10-2; j_gene: TRBJ2-2; len: 15; CDR3aa: CASSGSGMGTGELFF
v_gene: TRBV30; j_gene: TRBJ2-1; len: 10; CDR3aa: CAWGLARQFF
v_gene: TRBV27; j_gene: TRBJ1-5; len: 15; CDR3aa: CASSFQGRGNQPQHF
v_gene: TRBV7-6; j_gene: TRBJ2-5; len: 15; CDR3aa: CASSLGLAVQETQYF
v_gene: TRBV7-2; j_gene: TRBJ2-3; len: 15; CDR3aa: CASNLGLGFTDTQYF
v_gene: TRBV4-2; j_gene: TRBJ2-7; len: 15; CDR3aa: CASSPLSGGGYEQYF
v_gene: TRBV19; j_gene: TRBJ2-4; len: 13; CDR3aa: CASSPGGKNIQYF
v_gene: TRBV19; j_gene: TRBJ2-3; len: 17; CDR3aa: CASSIRVTSGMADTQYF
v_gene: TRBV6-6; j_gene: TRBJ2-1; len: 13; CDR3aa: CASNSGRGNEQFF
v_gene: TRBV19; j_gene: TRBJ2-3; len: 15; CDR3aa: CASSGIGLAGATQYF
v_gene: TRBV9; j_gene: TRBJ2-1; len: 18; CDR3aa: CASSVGTSAQGRYNEQFF
v_gene: TRBV28; j_gene: TRBJ1-2; len: 11; CDR3aa: CASSSNYGYTF
v_gene: TRBV7-9; j_gene: TRBJ2-5; len: 13; CDR3aa: CASSFGLQETQYF
v_gene: TRBV11-2; j_gene: TRBJ2-1; len: 15; CDR3aa: CASSLVSGRYNEQFF
v_gene: TRBV7-2; j_gene: TRBJ2-1; len: 18; CDR3aa: CASSRLGLAGFLYNEQFF
v_gene: TRBV4-1; j_gene: TRBJ1-5; len: 16; CDR3aa: CASSQDVDRVSQPQHF
v_gene: TRBV13; j_gene: TRBJ2-5; len: 10; CDR3aa: CASSRETQYF
v_gene: TRBV27; j_gene: TRBJ2-1; len: 15; CDR3aa: CASSRGLDQYNEQFF
v_gene: TRBV5-4; j_gene: TRBJ1-1; len: 14; CDR3aa: CASSLQGMNTEAFF
v_gene: TRBV5-1; j_gene: TRBJ2-3; len: 15; CDR3aa: CASSLVVTGIDTQYF
v_gene: TRBV28; j_gene: TRBJ2-1; len: 15; CDR3aa: CASTKDRGGYNEQFF
v_gene: TRBV30; j_gene: TRBJ2-7; len: 12; CDR3aa: CAWEDRGNEQYF
v_gene: TRBV5-1; j_gene: TRBJ1-3; len: 15; CDR3aa: CASSQGGTSGNTIYF
v_gene: TRBV4-3; j_gene: TRBJ2-3; len: 15; CDR3aa: CASSQDHRGTDTQYF
v_gene: TRBV18; j_gene: TRBJ1-2; len: 16; CDR3aa: CASSPPNGQENYGYTF
v_gene: TRBV6-5; j_gene: TRBJ2-7; len: 12; CDR3aa: CASSYSQNEQYF
v_gene: TRBV7-3; j_gene: TRBJ2-7; len: 15; CDR3aa: CASSSGLAGVNEQYF
v_gene: TRBV15; j_gene: TRBJ2-5; len: 15; CDR3aa: CATSRGLDSGETQYF
v_gene: TRBV5-6; j_gene: TRBJ1-3; len: 14; CDR3aa: CASSLQGTGNTIYF
v_gene: TRBV7-2; j_gene: TRBJ2-1; len: 17; CDR3aa: CASSLVGGGLAGGEQFF
v_gene: TRBV4-1; j_gene: TRBJ2-1; len: 15; CDR3aa: CASSRGLGGAGQRFF
v_gene: TRBV28; j_gene: TRBJ1-5; len: 14; CDR3aa: CASSLGGNNQPQHF
v_gene: TRBV19; j_gene: TRBJ1-4; len: 14; CDR3aa: CASTPGSSNEKLFF
v_gene: TRBV18; j_gene: TRBJ1-1; len: 15; CDR3aa: CASSPETGLSTEAFF
v_gene: TRBV11-2; j_gene: TRBJ2-3; len: 15; CDR3aa: CASGRMASGTDTQYF
v_gene: TRBV30; j_gene: TRBJ1-5; len: 15; CDR3aa: CAWSVGHYSNQPQHF
v_gene: TRBV19; j_gene: TRBJ2-7; len: 15; CDR3aa: CASSIDGQVTYEQYF
v_gene: TRBV11-2; j_gene: TRBJ2-7; len: 12; CDR3aa: CASSLGWHEQYF
v_gene: TRBV27; j_gene: TRBJ2-1; len: 13; CDR3aa: CASSFSRFGEQFF
v_gene: TRBV7-9; j_gene: TRBJ1-5; len: 14; CDR3aa: CASSPQGSNQPQHF
v_gene: TRBV28; j_gene: TRBJ2-5; len: 10; CDR3aa: CASGRETQYF
v_gene: TRBV7-9; j_gene: TRBJ2-5; len: 18; CDR3aa: CASRIGLAGGHLQETQYF
v_gene: TRBV30; j_gene: TRBJ2-1; len: 14; CDR3aa: CAWVAGDSYNEQFF
v_gene: TRBV30; j_gene: TRBJ1-1; len: 12; CDR3aa: CAWSLESGEAFF
v_gene: TRBV28; j_gene: TRBJ2-7; len: 12; CDR3aa: CATDRVSDEQYF
v_gene: TRBV10-3; j_gene: TRBJ1-5; len: 13; CDR3aa: CAPNRGPLQPQHF
v_gene: TRBV15; j_gene: TRBJ2-7; len: 13; CDR3aa: CATRRTGHYEQYF
v_gene: TRBV7-3; j_gene: TRBJ2-2; len: 15; CDR3aa: CASSLLAGGTGELFF
v_gene: TRBV5-1; j_gene: TRBJ1-1; len: 15; CDR3aa: CASSLVGQPNTEAFF
v_gene: TRBV29-1; j_gene: TRBJ1-5; len: 14; CDR3aa: CSVVLTGTNQPQHF
v_gene: TRBV30; j_gene: TRBJ2-1; len: 14; CDR3aa: CAWTPGTVYNEQFF
v_gene: TRBV4-1; j_gene: TRBJ2-7; len: 15; CDR3aa: CASSSSGSQVYEQYF